This T cell receptor beta chain appears in the sequencing data of a study of blood T cell repertoires in COVID-19. Background on the study: Sites across the United States, Italy and Spain contributed samples from acute and convalescent COVID-19.

Looked up from germline, CDR1 is SGHNT and CDR2 is YYREEE (reference sequence). The CDR3 is made up of 14 amino acids. The ends lost 4 bases at V and 8 bases at J; junction bases unmatched: 6. How the authors handled the data: Estimated nucleated cell counts came from reference gene primer amplification. Clones were read by immunoSEQ multiplex PCR, and TCRdb kept only the in-frame ones, dropping some. That table gives V, J and clone size, and the DNA gave D and trimming. The sample lists roughly 120,000 clones; 70% to 90% were seen once. This chain joins TRBV5-4 and TRBJ1-6, with 7 bases identical to TRBD1. This receptor was taken from a woman aged 45 to 65 with active or convalescent COVID-19. The sample consisted of peripheral blood. CDR3 nucleotides: TGTGCCAGCAGCCTGGGAACAGGGGATTCACCCCTCCACTTT. It specifies CASSLGTGDSPLHF.